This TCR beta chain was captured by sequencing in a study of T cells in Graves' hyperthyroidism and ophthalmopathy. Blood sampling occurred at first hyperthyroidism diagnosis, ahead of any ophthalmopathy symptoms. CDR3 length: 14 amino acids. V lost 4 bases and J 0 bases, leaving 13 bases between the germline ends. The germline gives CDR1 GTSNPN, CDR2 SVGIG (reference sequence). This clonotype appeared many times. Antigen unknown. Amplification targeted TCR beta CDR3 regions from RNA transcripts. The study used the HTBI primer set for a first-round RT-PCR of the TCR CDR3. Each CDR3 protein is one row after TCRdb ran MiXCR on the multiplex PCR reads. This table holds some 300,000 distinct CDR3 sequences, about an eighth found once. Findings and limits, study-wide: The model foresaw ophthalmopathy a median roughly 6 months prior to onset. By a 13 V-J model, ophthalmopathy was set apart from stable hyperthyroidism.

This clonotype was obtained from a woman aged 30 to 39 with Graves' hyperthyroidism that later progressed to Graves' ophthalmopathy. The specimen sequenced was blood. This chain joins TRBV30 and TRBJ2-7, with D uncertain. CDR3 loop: CAWTRPDRSYEQYF. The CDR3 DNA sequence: TGTGCCTGGACCCGCCCCGACCGCTCCTACGAGCAGTACTTC.